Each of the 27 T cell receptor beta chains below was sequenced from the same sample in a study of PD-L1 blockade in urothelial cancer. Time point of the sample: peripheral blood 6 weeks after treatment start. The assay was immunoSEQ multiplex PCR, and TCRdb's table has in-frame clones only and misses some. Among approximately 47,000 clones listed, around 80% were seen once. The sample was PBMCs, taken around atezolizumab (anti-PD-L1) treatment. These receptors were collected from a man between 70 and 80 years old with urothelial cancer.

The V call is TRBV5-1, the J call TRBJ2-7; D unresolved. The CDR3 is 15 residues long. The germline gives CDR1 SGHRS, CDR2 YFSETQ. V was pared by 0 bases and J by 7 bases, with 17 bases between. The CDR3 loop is CASSLGPPDRSEQYF. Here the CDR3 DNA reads TGCGCCAGCAGCTTGGGACCCCCCGACCGGAGTGAGCAGTACTTC.

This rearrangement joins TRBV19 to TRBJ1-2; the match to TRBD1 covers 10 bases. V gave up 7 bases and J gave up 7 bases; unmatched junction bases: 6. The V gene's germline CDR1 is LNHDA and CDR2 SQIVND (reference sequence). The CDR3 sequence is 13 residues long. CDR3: CASKSGTGAGYTF. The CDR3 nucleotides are TGTGCCAGTAAATCCGGGACAGGGGCTGGCTACACCTTC.

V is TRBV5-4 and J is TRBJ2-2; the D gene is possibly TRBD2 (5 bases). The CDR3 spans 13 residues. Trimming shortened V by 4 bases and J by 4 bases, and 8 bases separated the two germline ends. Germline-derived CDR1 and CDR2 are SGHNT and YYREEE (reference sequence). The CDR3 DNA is TGTGCCAGCAGCCGAGCGGCCACCGGGGAGCTGTTTTTT. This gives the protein CASSRAATGELFF.

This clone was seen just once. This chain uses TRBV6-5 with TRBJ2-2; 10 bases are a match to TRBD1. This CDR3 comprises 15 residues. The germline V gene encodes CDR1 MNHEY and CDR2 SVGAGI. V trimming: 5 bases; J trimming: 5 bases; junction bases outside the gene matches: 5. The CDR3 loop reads CASSPGTGVTGELFF. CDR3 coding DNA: TGTGCCAGCAGTCCCGGGACAGGGGTTACCGGGGAGCTGTTTTTT.

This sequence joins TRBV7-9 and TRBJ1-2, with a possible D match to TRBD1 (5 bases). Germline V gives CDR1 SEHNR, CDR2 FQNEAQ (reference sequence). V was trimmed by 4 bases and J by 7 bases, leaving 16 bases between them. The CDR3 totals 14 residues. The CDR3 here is CASSSPARDRGYTF. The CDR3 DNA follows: TGTGCCAGCAGCTCCCCGGCCAGGGATCGTGGCTACACCTTC.

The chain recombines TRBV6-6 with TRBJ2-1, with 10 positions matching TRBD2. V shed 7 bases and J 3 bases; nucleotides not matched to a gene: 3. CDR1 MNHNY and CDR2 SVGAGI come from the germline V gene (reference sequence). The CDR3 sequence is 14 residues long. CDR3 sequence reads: CASTRTSGYNEQFF. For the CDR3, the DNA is TGTGCCAGCACCCGGACTAGCGGCTACAATGAGCAGTTCTTC.

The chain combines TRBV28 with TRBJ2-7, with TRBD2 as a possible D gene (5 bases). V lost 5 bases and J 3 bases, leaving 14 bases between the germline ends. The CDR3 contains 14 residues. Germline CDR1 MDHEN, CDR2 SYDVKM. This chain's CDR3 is CASSPRTGFYEQYF. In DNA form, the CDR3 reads TGTGCCAGCAGTCCCAGGACTGGGTTCTACGAGCAGTACTTC.

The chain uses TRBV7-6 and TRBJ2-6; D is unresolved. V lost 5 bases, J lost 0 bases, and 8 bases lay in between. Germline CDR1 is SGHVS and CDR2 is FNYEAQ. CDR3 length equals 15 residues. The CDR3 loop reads CASSPTVSGANVLTF. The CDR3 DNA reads TGTGCCAGCAGCCCTACAGTCTCTGGGGCCAACGTCCTGACTTTC.

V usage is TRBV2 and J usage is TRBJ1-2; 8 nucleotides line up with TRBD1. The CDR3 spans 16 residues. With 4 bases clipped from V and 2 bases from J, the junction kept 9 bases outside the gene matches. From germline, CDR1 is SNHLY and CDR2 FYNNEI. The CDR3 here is CASSGAGGIGNYGYTF. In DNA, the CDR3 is TGTGCCAGCAGTGGAGCAGGGGGCATCGGAAACTATGGCTACACCTTC.

The CDR3 reads CAWRTGGEQYF. The CDR3 DNA reads TGTGCCTGGAGGACGGGGGGCGAGCAGTACTTC. The rearrangement joins TRBV30 to TRBJ2-7; 7 bases line up with TRBD2. Germline lookup yields CDR1 GTSNPN and CDR2 SVGIG (reference sequence). The V segment lost 3 bases and the J segment 6 bases; nucleotides outside the gene matches: 2. This CDR3 has 11 residues.

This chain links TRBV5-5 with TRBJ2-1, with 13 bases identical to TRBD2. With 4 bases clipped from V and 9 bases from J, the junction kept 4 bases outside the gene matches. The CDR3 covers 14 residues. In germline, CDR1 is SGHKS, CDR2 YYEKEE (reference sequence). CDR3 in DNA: TGTGCCAGCAGCCGGACTAGCGGGAGCATTGAGCAGTTCTTC. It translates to CASSRTSGSIEQFF.

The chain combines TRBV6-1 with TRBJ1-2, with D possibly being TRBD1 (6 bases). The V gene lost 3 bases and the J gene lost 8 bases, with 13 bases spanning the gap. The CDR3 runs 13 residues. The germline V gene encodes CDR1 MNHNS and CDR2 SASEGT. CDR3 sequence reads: CASSDGQRSGYTF. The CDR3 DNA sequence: TGTGCCAGCAGTGACGGACAGCGAAGCGGCTACACCTTC.

The CDR3 DNA sequence: TGTGCCAGCAGTGTATCGGACAGGGTACCCTACGAGCAGTACTTC. Its protein product is CASSVSDRVPYEQYF. The chain links TRBV28 to TRBJ2-7; TRBD1 aligns across 8 bases. The CDR3 contains 15 residues. CDR1 is MDHEN and CDR2 is SYDVKM in the germline V gene. V shed 5 bases and J 2 bases; nucleotides not matched to a gene: 8.

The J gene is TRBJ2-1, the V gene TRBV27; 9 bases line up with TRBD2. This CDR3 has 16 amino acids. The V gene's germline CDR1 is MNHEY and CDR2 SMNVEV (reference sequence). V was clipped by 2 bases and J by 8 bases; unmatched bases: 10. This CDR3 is CASSLLETSGLHEQFF. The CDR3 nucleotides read TGTGCCAGCAGTTTACTCGAGACTAGCGGTCTCCATGAGCAGTTCTTC.

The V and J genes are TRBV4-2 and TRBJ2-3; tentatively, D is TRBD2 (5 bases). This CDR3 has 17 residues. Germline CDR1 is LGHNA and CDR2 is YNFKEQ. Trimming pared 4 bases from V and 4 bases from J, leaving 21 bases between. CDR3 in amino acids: CASSPHLALFSSDTQYF. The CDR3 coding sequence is TGTGCCAGCAGCCCGCACCTAGCATTATTTTCCTCAGATACGCAGTATTTT.

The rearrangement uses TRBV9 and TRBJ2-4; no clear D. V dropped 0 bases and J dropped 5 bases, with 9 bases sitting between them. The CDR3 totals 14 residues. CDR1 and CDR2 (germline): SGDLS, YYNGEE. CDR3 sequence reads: CASSVGAEQNIQYF. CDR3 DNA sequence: TGTGCCAGCAGCGTAGGGGCAGAACAAAACATTCAGTACTTC. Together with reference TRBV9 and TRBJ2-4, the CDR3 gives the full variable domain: DSGVTQTPKHLITATGQRVTLRCSPRSGDLSVYWYQQSLDQGLQFLIQYYNGEERAKGNILERFSAQQFPDLHSELNLSSLELGDSALYFCASSVGAEQNIQYFGAGTRLSVL.

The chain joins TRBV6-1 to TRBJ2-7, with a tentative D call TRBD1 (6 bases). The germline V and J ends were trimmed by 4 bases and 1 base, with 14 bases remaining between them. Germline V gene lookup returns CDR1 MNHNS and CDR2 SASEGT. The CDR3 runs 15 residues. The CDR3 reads CASSGTRDTSYEQYF. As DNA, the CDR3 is TGTGCCAGCAGTGGAACCCGGGACACTTCCTACGAGCAGTACTTC.

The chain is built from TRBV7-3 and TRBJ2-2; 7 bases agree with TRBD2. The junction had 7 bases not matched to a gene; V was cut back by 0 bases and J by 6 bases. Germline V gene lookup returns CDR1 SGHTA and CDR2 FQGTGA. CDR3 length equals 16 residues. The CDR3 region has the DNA TGTGCCAGCAGCTTAACAGGCGGGAGTCGGGCCGGGGAGCTGTTTTTT. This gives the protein CASSLTGGSRAGELFF.

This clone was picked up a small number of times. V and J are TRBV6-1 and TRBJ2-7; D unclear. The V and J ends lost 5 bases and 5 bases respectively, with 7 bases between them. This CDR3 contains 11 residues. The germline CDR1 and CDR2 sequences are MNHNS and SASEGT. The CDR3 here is CASSPLDEQYF. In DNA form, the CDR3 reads TGTGCCAGCAGTCCCTTAGACGAGCAGTACTTC.

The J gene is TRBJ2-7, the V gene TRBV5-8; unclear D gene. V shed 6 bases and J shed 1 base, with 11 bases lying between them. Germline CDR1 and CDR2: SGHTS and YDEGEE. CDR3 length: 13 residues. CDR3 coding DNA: TGTGCCAGCACCGTTTCAGCGTCCTACGAGCAGTACTTC. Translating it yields CASTVSASYEQYF.

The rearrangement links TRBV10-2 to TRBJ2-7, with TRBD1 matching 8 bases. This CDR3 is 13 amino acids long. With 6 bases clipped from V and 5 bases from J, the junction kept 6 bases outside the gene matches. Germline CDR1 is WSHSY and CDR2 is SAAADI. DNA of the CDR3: TGCGCCAGCAGGGCAGGGGGCTTGGACGAGCAGTACTTC. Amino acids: CASRAGGLDEQYF.

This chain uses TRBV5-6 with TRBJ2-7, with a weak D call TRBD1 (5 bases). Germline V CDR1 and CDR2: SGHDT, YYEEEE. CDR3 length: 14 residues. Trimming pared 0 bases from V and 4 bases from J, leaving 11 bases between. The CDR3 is CASSLDRSSYEQYF. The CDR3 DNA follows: TGTGCCAGCAGCTTGGACAGGAGTTCTTACGAGCAGTACTTC.

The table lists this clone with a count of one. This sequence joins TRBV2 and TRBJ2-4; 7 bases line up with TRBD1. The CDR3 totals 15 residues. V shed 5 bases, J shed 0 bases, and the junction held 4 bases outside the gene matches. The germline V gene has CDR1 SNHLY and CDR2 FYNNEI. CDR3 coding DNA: TGTGCCAGCAGTCTGACAGGGTTAGCCAAAAACATTCAGTACTTC. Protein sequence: CASSLTGLAKNIQYF.

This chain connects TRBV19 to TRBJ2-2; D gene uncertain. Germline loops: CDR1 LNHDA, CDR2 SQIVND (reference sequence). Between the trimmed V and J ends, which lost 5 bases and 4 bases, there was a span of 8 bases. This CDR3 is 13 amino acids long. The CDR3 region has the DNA TGTGCCAGTAGTTCCGGCGGCACCGGGGAGCTGTTTTTT. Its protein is CASSSGGTGELFF.

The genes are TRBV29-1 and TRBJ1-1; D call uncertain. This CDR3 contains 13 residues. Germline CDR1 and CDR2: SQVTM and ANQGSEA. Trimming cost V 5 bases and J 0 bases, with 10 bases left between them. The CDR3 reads CSVFHQMNTEAFF. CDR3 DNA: TGCAGCGTTTTTCATCAGATGAACACTGAAGCTTTCTTT.

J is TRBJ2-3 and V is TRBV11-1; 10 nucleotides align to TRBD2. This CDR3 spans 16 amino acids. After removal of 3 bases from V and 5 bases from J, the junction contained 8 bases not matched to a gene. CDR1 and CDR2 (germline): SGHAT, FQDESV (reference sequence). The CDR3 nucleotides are TGTGCCAGCAGCTTCTGGCTAGCGGGAGAAGAAGATACGCAGTATTTT. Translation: CASSFWLAGEEDTQYF. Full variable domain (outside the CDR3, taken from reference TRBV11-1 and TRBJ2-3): EAEVAQSPRYKITEKSQAVAFWCDPISGHATLYWYRQILGQGPELLVQFQDESVVDDSQLPKDRFSAERLKGVDSTLKIQPAELGDSAMYLCASSFWLAGEEDTQYFGPGTRLTVL.

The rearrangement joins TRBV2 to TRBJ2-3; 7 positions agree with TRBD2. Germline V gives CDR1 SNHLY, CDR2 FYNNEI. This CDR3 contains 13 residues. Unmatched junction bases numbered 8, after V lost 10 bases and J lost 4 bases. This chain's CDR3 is CATQGLLPDTQYF. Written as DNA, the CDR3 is TGTGCCACCCAGGGACTACTCCCAGATACGCAGTATTTT.